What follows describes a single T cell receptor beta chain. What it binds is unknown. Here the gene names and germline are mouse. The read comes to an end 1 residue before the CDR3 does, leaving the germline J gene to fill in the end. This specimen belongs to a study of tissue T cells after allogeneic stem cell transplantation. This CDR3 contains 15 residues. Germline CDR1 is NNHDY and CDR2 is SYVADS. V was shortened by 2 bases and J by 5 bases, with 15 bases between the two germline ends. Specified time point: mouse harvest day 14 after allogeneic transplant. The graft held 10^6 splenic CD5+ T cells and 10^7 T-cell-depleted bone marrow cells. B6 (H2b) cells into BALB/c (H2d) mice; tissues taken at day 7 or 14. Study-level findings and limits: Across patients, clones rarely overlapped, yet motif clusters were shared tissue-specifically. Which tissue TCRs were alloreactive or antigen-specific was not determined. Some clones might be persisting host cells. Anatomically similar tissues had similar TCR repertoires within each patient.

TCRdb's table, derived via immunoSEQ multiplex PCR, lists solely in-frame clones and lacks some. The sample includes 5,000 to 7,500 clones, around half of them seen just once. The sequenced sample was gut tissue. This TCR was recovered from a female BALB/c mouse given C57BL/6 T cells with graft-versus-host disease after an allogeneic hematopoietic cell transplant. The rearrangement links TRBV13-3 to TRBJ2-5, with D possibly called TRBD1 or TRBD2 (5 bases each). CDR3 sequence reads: CASSEAGKGRDTQYF. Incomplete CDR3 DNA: TGTGCCAGCAGTGAAGCAGGGAAGGGGCGAGACACCCAGTAC.